These 31 T cell receptor beta chains were sequenced from one sample in a study of T cells in Graves' hyperthyroidism and ophthalmopathy. TCR beta CDR3 region amplification was performed from RNA transcripts. HTBI primers were the set used in a first-round RT-PCR of the TCR CDR3. One entry per CDR3 protein, called by TCRdb with MiXCR from the multiplex PCR reads. This table holds more than 500,000 distinct CDR3 sequences, 15% to 20% found once. The sequenced material came from blood. These receptors all stem from a woman under 40 with Graves' hyperthyroidism.

This clonotype was recorded many times. A read error may account for a junction end that differs from germline. The chain carries TRBV27 and TRBJ2-7; 13 bases are shared with TRBD2. The CDR3 runs to 17 residues. Germline V gives CDR1 MNHEY, CDR2 SMNVEV (reference sequence). This chain's CDR3 is CAGRGGGLAGPSYEQYF. As DNA, the CDR3 is TGTGCCGGCAGGGGTGGGGGACTAGCGGGGCCCTCCTACGAGCAGTACTTC.

This clonotype was recorded many times. The chain has TRBV2 and TRBJ2-2, with a weak D call TRBD1 (5 bases). The CDR3 extends over 14 amino acids. Germline V gives CDR1 SNHLY, CDR2 FYNNEI. With 6 bases removed from V and 0 bases from J, the gap between germline ends came to 8 bases. The chain's CDR3 is CASRGRANTGELFF. DNA for the CDR3: TGTGCCAGCAGGGGCAGGGCGAACACCGGGGAGCTGTTTTTT. The whole variable domain, filled in from reference TRBV2 and TRBJ2-2, reads EPEVTQTPSHQVTQMGQEVILRCVPISNHLYFYWYRQILGQKVEFLVSFYNNEISEKSEIFDDQFSVERPDGSNFTLKIRSTKLEDSAMYFCASRGRANTGELFFGEGSRLTVL.

This clonotype was recorded many times. The chain has TRBV28 and TRBJ2-7; tentatively, D is TRBD1 (5 bases). The ends were cut back, 7 bases at V and 3 bases at J, with 13 bases in the middle. The CDR3 extends over 13 amino acids. CDR1 is MDHEN, CDR2 SYDVKM, per germline. CDR3 loop: CASTLDIGYEQYF. DNA of the CDR3: TGTGCCAGCACCCTGGACATTGGCTACGAGCAGTACTTC.

At least ten counts were recorded for this clonotype. The chain combines TRBV2 with TRBJ2-3, with 10 bases aligning to TRBD2. Germline lookup yields CDR1 SNHLY and CDR2 FYNNEI. Unmatched junction bases numbered 3, after V lost 1 base and J lost 2 bases. The CDR3 runs to 16 residues. CDR3 sequence (DNA): TGTGCCAGCAGTGAAGGTAGCGGGGGGACCACAGATACGCAGTATTTT. Protein product: CASSEGSGGTTDTQYF.

This clonotype was seen ten or more times. The gene calls are TRBV7-9 and TRBJ2-1, with 12 bases fitting TRBD2. CDR3 length: 14 amino acids. CDR1 and CDR2 from the germline V gene are SEHNR and FQNEAQ (reference sequence). V was clipped by 5 bases and J by 5 bases; unmatched bases: 1. In DNA form, the CDR3 reads TGTGCCAGCAGCGCTAGCGGGGGGGACAATGAGCAGTTCTTC. Its translation is CASSASGGDNEQFF.

The chain couples TRBV19 to TRBJ2-2; D is possibly TRBD1 (6 bases). The ends were cut back, 8 bases at V and 0 bases at J, with 10 bases in the middle. From germline, CDR1 is LNHDA and CDR2 SQIVND (reference sequence). CDR3 length: 14 amino acids. CDR3 loop: CASERQANTGELFF. CDR3 in DNA: TGTGCCAGTGAGAGACAGGCGAACACCGGGGAGCTGTTTTTT.

This clonotype was detected ten times or more. The chain combines TRBV28 with TRBJ2-3; 7 bases align to TRBD2. The CDR3 has 16 amino acids. V lost 5 bases, J lost 2 bases, and 10 bases stayed unmatched. The germline CDR1 and CDR2 sequences are MDHEN and SYDVKM. The CDR3 loop is CASSAHTGTITDTQYF. In DNA form, the CDR3 reads TGTGCCAGCAGTGCACACACCGGGACTATCACAGATACGCAGTATTTT.

In its sample, this clonotype was seen many times. V and J are TRBV28 and TRBJ1-1; TRBD1 is a possible D gene (6 bases). Germline values: CDR1 MDHEN, CDR2 SYDVKM. V was pared by 5 bases and J by 4 bases, with 11 bases between. This CDR3 comprises 13 residues. CDR3 DNA sequence: TGTGCCAGCAGTCAGGGGACTGCCACTGAAGCTTTCTTT. It encodes CASSQGTATEAFF.

Details on this clonotype: A much larger clone lies a single base off, so this may be a read error. This sequence joins TRBV3-1 and TRBJ2-5, with no clear D. Per germline, CDR1 LGHDT and CDR2 YNNKEL (reference sequence). The CDR3 is 14 residues long. CDR3 amino acids: CASRRTEGGEIQYF. The CDR3 DNA follows: TGTGCCAGCAGGCGCACAGAAGGTGGAGAGATCCAGTACTTC.

This clonotype was found many times. The rearrangement joins TRBV13 to TRBJ2-3, with 8 bases fitting TRBD1. CDR1 is PRHDT, CDR2 FYEKMQ, per germline (reference sequence). The CDR3 runs to 16 residues. V shed 1 base, J shed 2 bases, and the junction held 5 bases outside the gene matches. The CDR3 protein is CASSLEGQAATDTQYF. The CDR3 DNA sequence: TGTGCCAGCAGCTTAGAGGGACAGGCAGCCACAGATACGCAGTATTTT.

This clonotype was detected many times. V and J are TRBV7-9 and TRBJ2-2; D is possibly TRBD1 (6 bases). This CDR3 region has 19 residues. Germline loops: CDR1 SEHNR, CDR2 FQNEAQ (reference sequence). Trimming left V 4 bases short and J 6 bases short, with 27 bases between. CDR3 sequence (DNA): TGTGCCAGCAGCTCCTACATGACAGGCAGGGCAGAAGGGTCCGGGGAGCTGTTTTTT. This codes for CASSSYMTGRAEGSGELFF.

The chain joins TRBV29-1 to TRBJ2-5; D not certain. Germline V gene data show CDR1 as SQVTM and CDR2 as ANQGSEA. Trimming left V 5 bases short and J 0 bases short, with 13 bases between. The CDR3 spans 14 residues. The CDR3: CSVCVVDNQETQYF. Written as DNA, the CDR3 is TGCAGCGTTTGCGTCGTGGATAACCAAGAGACCCAGTACTTC.

The chain is built from TRBV13 and TRBJ2-1; no clear D gene. CDR3 length equals 16 residues. Germline CDR1 reads PRHDT; CDR2 reads FYEKMQ (reference sequence). The germline V and J ends were trimmed by 5 bases and 0 bases, with 14 bases remaining between them. CDR3 in amino acids: CASSLSTRSSYNEQFF. The CDR3 coding sequence is TGTGCCAGCAGCCTATCGACTCGTAGCTCCTACAATGAGCAGTTCTTC.

In its sample, this clonotype was seen many times. The chain joins TRBV11-2 to TRBJ2-7; D gene ambiguous. Germline CDR1 SGHAT, CDR2 FQNNGV. This CDR3 spans 14 amino acids. The V gene lost 4 bases and the J gene lost 3 bases, with 13 bases spanning the gap. The DNA for the CDR3 is TGTGCCAGCAGCTCCGGTAAGAGACACTACGAGCAGTACTTC. It translates to CASSSGKRHYEQYF.

This clonotype was seen a handful of times. The rearrangement links TRBV30 to TRBJ1-1, with 12 bases aligning to TRBD1. V was clipped by 3 bases and J by 0 bases; unmatched bases: 11. The CDR3 length is 18 residues. CDR1 and CDR2 (germline): GTSNPN, SVGIG (reference sequence). The CDR3, as DNA: TGTGCCTGGAGGGCGCGGGACAGGGGGCCGCCGTTGAACACTGAAGCTTTCTTT. Its translation is CAWRARDRGPPLNTEAFF.

The table lists this clonotype with many counts. J is TRBJ2-7 and V is TRBV18; D may be TRBD1 (6 bases). The CDR3 extends over 14 amino acids. V lost 2 bases and J lost 6, with 14 bases in between. Germline CDR1 reads KGHSH; CDR2 reads LQKENI. The CDR3 here is CASSPNARGVEQYF. As DNA, the CDR3 is TGTGCCAGCTCACCAAATGCCAGGGGAGTCGAGCAGTACTTC.

This chain connects TRBV4-1 to TRBJ2-3; D not resolved. The CDR3 is made up of 17 amino acids. Germline V lookup: CDR1 MGHRA, CDR2 YSYEKL. V was cut by 0 bases and J by 7 bases, with 20 bases left in between. The CDR3 spells CASSQDGIRVGLNTQYF. CDR3 nucleotide sequence: TGCGCCAGCAGCCAAGATGGAATAAGGGTAGGGTTGAATACGCAGTATTTT.

CDR3 protein: CASSHPAKHSYNEQFF. Here the CDR3 DNA reads TGCGCCAGCAGCCATCCCGCGAAGCACTCCTACAATGAGCAGTTCTTC. This chain connects TRBV4-1 to TRBJ2-1; D gene ambiguous. This CDR3 is 16 amino acids long. Germline-derived CDR1 and CDR2 are MGHRA and YSYEKL. The V end was cut by 3 bases, the J end by 0 bases, with 12 bases between.

This clonotype was recorded many times. The gene calls are TRBV27 and TRBJ2-7; D not resolved. The length of the CDR3 is 11 residues. Trimming left V 7 bases short and J 6 bases short, with 10 bases between. Germline CDR1 is MNHEY and CDR2 is SMNVEV (reference sequence). The CDR3: CASIKDTEQYF. The CDR3 DNA is TGTGCCAGCATAAAAGATACCGAGCAGTACTTC.

The V and J genes are TRBV18 and TRBJ1-2, with 8 nucleotides matching TRBD1. Looked up from germline, CDR1 is KGHSH and CDR2 is LQKENI. The CDR3 loop spans 15 amino acids. The trim removed 3 bases at V and 2 bases at J, leaving 5 bases unmatched. CDR3 coding DNA: TGTGCCAGCTCACCTTCAGGGGGCGCGAACTATGGCTACACCTTC. Protein product: CASSPSGGANYGYTF.

The table lists this clonotype with many counts. V and J are TRBV7-2 and TRBJ2-5; TRBD2 might be the D (6 bases). This CDR3 is built from 14 residues. Per the germline V gene, CDR1 is SGHTA and CDR2 is FQGNSA. V dropped 10 bases and J dropped 0 bases, with 15 bases sitting between them. CDR3 nucleotides: TGTGCCACCGGCGGGGTAACCCACCAAGAGACCCAGTACTTC. Translated: CATGGVTHQETQYF.

Ten or more counts support this clonotype. The chain employs TRBV20-1 and TRBJ2-7; TRBD2 aligns across 9 bases. The CDR3 spans 13 residues. Germline V gene sequence: CDR1 DFQATT, CDR2 SNEGSKA (reference sequence). The junction had 8 bases not matched to a gene; V was cut back by 6 bases and J by 5 bases. This CDR3 is CSAGTSNLHEQYF. The CDR3 DNA sequence: TGCAGTGCCGGGACTAGCAATTTGCACGAGCAGTACTTC.

This clonotype was observed a few times. V is TRBV20-1 and J is TRBJ1-4; D is undetermined. Germline CDR1 DFQATT, CDR2 SNEGSKA (reference sequence). V was shortened by 3 bases and J by 0 bases, with 14 bases between the two germline ends. There are 16 residues in the CDR3. The CDR3 DNA reads as TGCAGTGCTAGGAGGGCTTCCTCTGCAACTAATGAAAAACTGTTTTTT. As protein: CSARRASSATNEKLFF.

This clonotype occurred many times. The rearrangement links TRBV12-3 or TRBV12-4 to TRBJ2-3, with a possible D match to TRBD1 (6 bases). The CDR3 runs to 16 residues. Trimming stripped 5 bases from V and 4 bases from J, with 19 bases between. CDR3 DNA sequence: TGTGCCAGCAGTCCCCCAGTGAGGGGGAGACCAGATACGCAGTATTTT. The encoded protein is CASSPPVRGRPDTQYF.

V is TRBV4-1 and J is TRBJ1-4; D uncertain. This CDR3 region has 18 residues. Germline V CDR1 and CDR2: MGHRA, YSYEKL. V was cut by 1 base and J by 4 bases, with 19 bases left in between. The CDR3 DNA reads TGCGCCAGCAGCCAAGGGTTACCGAACATGGACTTTAATGAAAAACTGTTTTTT. It translates to CASSQGLPNMDFNEKLFF.

The chain couples TRBV29-1 to TRBJ2-2; D possibly uses TRBD1 or TRBD2 (5 bases each). Germline-derived CDR1 and CDR2 are SQVTM and ANQGSEA. V was clipped by 1 base and J by 6 bases, with 12 bases between them. The CDR3 spans 14 residues. CDR3 DNA sequence: TGCAGCGTTGAAGCAGGGAGTGGGTCCGGGGAGCTGTTTTTT. This codes for CSVEAGSGSGELFF.

This clonotype was counted a few times. This could be a read error, since a much larger clone is one nucleotide away. J is TRBJ1-5 and V is TRBV28; perhaps TRBD1 as D (5 bases). Germline-derived CDR1 and CDR2 are MDHEN and SYDVKM. V dropped 3 bases and J dropped 1 base, with 13 bases sitting between them. The CDR3 contains 16 residues. The CDR3 here is CASSLYRGMSNQPQHF. The CDR3 nucleotides read TGTGCCAGCAGTTTGTACCGGGGCATGAGCAATCAGCCCCAGCATTTT.

The chain uses TRBV2 and TRBJ2-2, with 7 positions matching TRBD2. This CDR3 comprises 16 residues. Looked up from germline, CDR1 is SNHLY and CDR2 is FYNNEI. Losses at the gene ends were 10 bases for V and 4 bases for J; bases not matched to a gene: 15. CDR3 DNA: TGTGCCAAAGGATTCGGGAGGTCCGATATCACCGGGGAGCTGTTTTTT. Translating gives CAKGFGRSDITGELFF.

The V and J genes are TRBV14 and TRBJ2-3; no clear D gene. The CDR3 has 11 amino acids. Deletions cut 6 bases from V and 6 bases from J, with 7 bases between. Germline CDR1 is SGHDN and CDR2 is FVKESK. The CDR3 spells CASSKQDTQYF. As DNA, the CDR3 is TGTGCCAGCAGTAAGCAGGATACGCAGTATTTT.

This clonotype has at least ten counts. V and J are TRBV6-1 and TRBJ2-3; D might be TRBD2 (6 bases). The CDR3 has 16 residues. The V and J ends lost 8 bases and 1 base respectively, with 19 bases between them. Germline V gene data show CDR1 as MNHNS and CDR2 as SASEGT. The DNA of the CDR3 is TGTGCCAGCCTTCGCCCGGGACTTCCGGGCACAGATACGCAGTATTTT. Translation gives CASLRPGLPGTDTQYF.

The gene calls are TRBV9 and TRBJ2-1; D uncertain. V was clipped by 0 bases and J by 0 bases, with 7 bases between them. Per germline, CDR1 SGDLS and CDR2 YYNGEE. The length of the CDR3 is 15 residues. Here the CDR3 reads CASSVAQGSYNEQFF. The DNA of the CDR3 is TGTGCCAGCAGCGTAGCACAAGGCTCCTACAATGAGCAGTTCTTC.